This TCR beta chain was recorded in a study of early stage breast cancer tumors. In the study overall: Of some 16 invasive breast tumors, twelve were hormone receptor-positive, HER2-negative.

The germline CDR1 and CDR2 sequences are SNHLY and FYNNEI. The CDR3 covers 15 residues. V was cut by 8 bases and J by 0 bases, with 11 bases left in between. Concerning this clone itself: Its antigen is not identified.

The protocol was immunoSEQ multiplex PCR, while the TCRdb copy is restricted to in-frame clones and leaves out a portion. The sample holds about 50,000 clones, roughly four fifths seen once. General study points: In about 85% of the 16 patients, blood comparison separated tumor from normal breast.

This chain joins TRBV2 and TRBJ1-6; weak D call: TRBD1 (5 bases). Sequencing used blood. The TCR was taken from a person aged 50 to 59 with breast cancer. The CDR3 region is CASLSDSSYNSPLHF. Written as DNA, the CDR3 is TGTGCCAGCTTGTCTGACAGCTCCTATAATTCACCCCTCCACTTT. The full variable domain, its missing parts supplied by reference TRBV2 and TRBJ1-6, is EPEVTQTPSHQVTQMGQEVILRCVPISNHLYFYWYRQILGQKVEFLVSFYNNEISEKSEIFDDQFSVERPDGSNFTLKIRSTKLEDSAMYFCASLSDSSYNSPLHFGNGTRLTVT.